The sequence of this TCR beta chain was determined in a study of T cell responses to AZD1222 COVID-19 vaccine. The V end was cut by 2 bases, the J end by 1 base, with 4 bases between. This CDR3 has 13 amino acids. Germline-derived CDR1 and CDR2 are SGHNT and YYREEE (reference sequence). The data were produced by immunoSEQ multiplex PCR, yet TCRdb's version contains in-frame clones alone and is incomplete. The sample lists tens of thousands of clones; 90% to 95% were seen once. The clonotype originates from an adult who received the MenACWY meningococcal vaccine as a control. The material was peripheral blood, obtained 28 days after the second dose of the MenACWY control vaccine. This chain uses TRBV5-4 with TRBJ1-3; D is uncertain. The DNA for the CDR3 is TGTGCCAGCAGCTTCGAATCTGGAAACACCATATATTTT. Translating it yields CASSFESGNTIYF.